The rows below give T cell receptor beta chains drawn from one sample of a study of cytomegalovirus exposure and HLA in healthy donors. Libraries were prepared by immunoSEQ multiplex PCR; TCRdb keeps only in-frame clonotypes and omits some of them. The sample has about 130,000 clones; roughly 62% are singletons. The sequencing sample was made of PBMCs. Every receptor here comes from a man aged 30 to 39 in good health and CMV-seropositive. Each CDR3 is given with its conserved first and last residue. A D gene is named only where the DNA matches it firmly. Only part of the rows carry a size: once, few, many, or a class if the clone is expanded.

-,TRBV5-4,TRBJ2-4,-,CASSIEGVVAKNIQYF,TGTGCCAGCAGCATAGAGGGTGTGGTGGCCAAAAACATTCAGTACTTC
once,TRBV30,TRBJ1-3,-,CAWNLDLTDSGNTIYF,TGTGCCTGGAACCTGGACCTGACAGACTCTGGAAACACCATATATTTT
-,TRBV7-8,TRBJ1-2,-,CASSSRETGIGYGYTF,TGTGCCAGCAGCTCCAGAGAAACAGGGATAGGCTATGGCTACACCTTC
-,TRBV19,TRBJ2-7,TRBD1,CASSLRTGVISYEQYF,TGTGCCAGTAGTCTCCGGACAGGCGTAATCTCCTACGAGCAGTACTTC
-,TRBV10-3,TRBJ1-2,TRBD1,CAISEDRGRAGYTF,TGTGCCATCAGTGAGGACAGGGGAAGGGCTGGCTACACCTTC
-,TRBV2,TRBJ1-2,-,CATQGTYGYTF,TGTGCCACCCAGGGGACCTATGGCTACACCTTC
-,TRBV27,TRBJ2-3,-,CASSTRQWTDTQYF,TGTGCCAGCAGTACAAGACAGTGGACAGATACGCAGTATTTT
-,TRBV30,TRBJ1-3,-,CAWSARLSSGNTIYF,TGTGCCTGGAGTGCTAGACTCAGCTCTGGAAACACCATATATTTT
-,TRBV7-9,TRBJ2-1,TRBD2,CASSPTPREGYNEQFF,TGTGCCAGCAGCCCCACGCCGCGGGAGGGCTACAATGAGCAGTTCTTC
-,TRBV5-4,TRBJ1-1,-,CASSPRNTEAFF,TGTGCCAGCAGCCCTCGGAACACTGAAGCTTTCTTT
once,TRBV11-3,TRBJ1-1,-,CASSEEMNTEAFF,TGTGCCAGCAGCGAGGAAATGAACACTGAAGCTTTCTTT
-,TRBV29-1,TRBJ1-2,TRBD1,CSAWTGNGYTF,TGCAGCGCTTGGACAGGGAACGGCTACACCTTC
-,TRBV15,TRBJ1-1,-,CATSRVGRTEAFF,TGTGCCACCAGCAGAGTTGGGAGAACTGAAGCTTTCTTT
-,TRBV11-2,TRBJ2-3,TRBD1,CASSFRTGGDTQYF,TGTGCCAGCAGCTTTAGGACAGGTGGGGATACGCAGTATTTT
-,TRBV7-9,TRBJ2-1,-,CASSLEEGVGNEQFF,TGTGCCAGCAGCTTAGAGGAGGGAGTGGGAAATGAGCAGTTCTTC
-,TRBV5-1,TRBJ2-1,TRBD2,CASSLGASGRANEQFF,TGCGCCAGCAGCTTGGGGGCTAGCGGGAGGGCCAATGAGCAGTTCTTC
few,TRBV19,TRBJ2-3,TRBD2,CASSMLTGGPPDTQYF,TGTGCCAGTAGTATGTTAACGGGAGGGCCCCCGGATACGCAGTATTTT
-,TRBV7-9,TRBJ2-2,-,CASSLRRRPRTGELFF,TGTGCCAGCAGCCTCCGCCGGAGGCCGAGAACCGGGGAGCTGTTTTTT
once,TRBV13,TRBJ1-2,-,CASSLERQLYGYTF,TGTGCCAGCAGCTTAGAGAGACAGCTCTATGGCTACACCTTC
few,TRBV5-6,TRBJ2-5,TRBD2,CASSLHPSGQETQYF,TGTGCCAGCAGCCTCCACCCTAGCGGCCAAGAGACCCAGTACTTC
-,TRBV9,TRBJ1-1,TRBD1,CASSVLGQMNTEAFF,TGTGCCAGCAGCGTCTTGGGACAGATGAACACTGAAGCTTTCTTT
-,TRBV6-1,TRBJ1-1,-,CASSGLLGGGMNTEAFF,TGTGCCAGCAGTGGCCTACTCGGGGGAGGGATGAACACTGAAGCTTTCTTT
few,TRBV5-1,TRBJ1-1,-,CASGLVNTEAFF,TGCGCCAGCGGCCTAGTGAACACTGAAGCTTTCTTT
-,TRBV10-3,TRBJ2-7,TRBD2,CAISEYSGSSYEQYF,TGTGCCATCAGTGAGTATAGCGGGAGCTCCTACGAGCAGTACTTC
-,TRBV2,TRBJ2-7,TRBD1,CAGDQGAISYEQYF,TGTGCCGGAGACCAGGGGGCGATCTCCTACGAGCAGTACTTC
few,TRBV5-1,TRBJ2-7,-,CASSPGDYEQYF,TGCGCCAGCAGCCCGGGGGACTACGAGCAGTACTTC
-,TRBV6-6,TRBJ1-1,TRBD1,CASNLGQGLATEAFF,TGTGCCAGCAACCTTGGACAGGGATTGGCAACTGAAGCTTTCTTT
-,TRBV7-2,TRBJ2-2,-,CASSLTGSSTGELFF,TGTGCCAGCAGCTTAACCGGGTCCTCTACCGGGGAGCTGTTTTTT
few,TRBV5-4,TRBJ2-5,-,CASRRGLQETQYF,TGTGCCAGCAGGAGGGGACTTCAAGAGACCCAGTACTTC
once,TRBV9,TRBJ2-3,TRBD2,CASSVDYASGHTDTQYF,TGTGCCAGCAGCGTAGACTATGCTAGCGGCCACACAGATACGCAGTATTTT
-,TRBV7-9,TRBJ2-7,TRBD2,CSSSLDATSGRAQYF,TGTTCCAGCAGCTTAGATGCCACTAGCGGGAGGGCCCAGTACTTC
-,TRBV18,TRBJ2-3,-,CASSPPTRSDTQYF,TGTGCCAGCTCACCCCCAACGCGGTCAGATACGCAGTATTTT
-,TRBV19,TRBJ1-4,-,CASSHRGFNEKLFF,TGTGCCAGTAGTCACCGGGGATTTAATGAAAAACTGTTTTTT
-,TRBV29-1,TRBJ2-2,-,CSAEGVRGALYTGELFF,TGCAGCGCCGAGGGCGTTCGGGGGGCCCTTTACACCGGGGAGCTGTTTTTT
once,TRBV7-2,TRBJ1-2,-,CASSLEGKGGYTF,TGTGCCAGCAGCTTAGAGGGGAAGGGTGGCTACACCTTC
-,TRBV27,TRBJ1-2,-,CASSSWGLGYTF,TGTGCCAGCAGTTCCTGGGGACTTGGCTACACCTTC
-,TRBV7-3,TRBJ2-1,-,CASSPSGGNEQFF,TGTGCCAGCAGCCCAAGCGGTGGGAATGAGCAGTTCTTC
-,TRBV5-1,TRBJ2-3,TRBD1,CASSYGQGAWSGTDTQYF,TGCGCCAGCAGCTACGGACAGGGGGCTTGGAGTGGCACAGATACGCAGTATTTT
-,TRBV4-1,TRBJ2-1,TRBD2,CASSQEGIAGRRNNEQFF,TGCGCCAGCAGCCAAGAAGGAATAGCGGGAAGGAGGAACAATGAGCAGTTCTTC
-,TRBV13,TRBJ2-7,-,CASSLEGLSSGYEQYF,TGTGCCAGCAGCTTAGAGGGTTTATCCTCGGGGTACGAGCAGTACTTC
-,TRBV5-1,TRBJ2-1,TRBD2,CASSLRLAATYNEQFF,TGCGCCAGCAGCTTGCGACTAGCGGCAACCTACAATGAGCAGTTCTTC
-,TRBV7-3,TRBJ2-2,-,CASSLLGRSSAGELFF,TGTGCCAGCAGCTTACTCGGGAGAAGTTCGGCCGGGGAGCTGTTTTTT
-,TRBV9,TRBJ2-3,TRBD2,CASSPRAGSTDTQYF,TGTGCCAGCAGCCCAAGAGCGGGGAGCACAGATACGCAGTATTTT
-,TRBV7-6,TRBJ1-4,TRBD1,CASSLAFPGQGAEKLFF,TGTGCCAGCAGCTTAGCTTTCCCGGGACAGGGGGCGGAAAAACTGTTTTTT
-,TRBV9,TRBJ2-1,-,CASSVGLTREQFF,TGTGCCAGCAGCGTGGGCCTCACCCGTGAGCAGTTCTTC
-,TRBV10-1,TRBJ2-7,TRBD2,CASRPWGGGTYEQYF,TGCGCCAGCCGCCCATGGGGGGGAGGGACCTACGAGCAGTACTTC
few,TRBV25-1,TRBJ2-2,TRBD1,CATNRGTGELFF,TGTGCCACCAACAGGGGCACCGGGGAGCTGTTTTTT
few,TRBV28,TRBJ1-5,-,CASSQIGQGGQPQHF,TGTGCCAGCAGTCAAATAGGGCAGGGAGGTCAGCCCCAGCATTTT
-,TRBV5-4,TRBJ1-2,-,CASSGQGLPDYTF,TGTGCCAGCAGCGGCCAGGGCCTTCCGGACTACACCTTC
-,TRBV2,TRBJ2-5,TRBD2,CASSVLAGMAQYF,TGTGCCAGCAGTGTACTAGCGGGAATGGCCCAGTACTTC
-,TRBV30,TRBJ1-5,-,CAWSVNGAGEQPQHF,TGTGCCTGGAGTGTAAACGGCGCAGGGGAACAGCCCCAGCATTTT
once,TRBV28,TRBJ2-7,-,CASSLPTDYEQYF,TGTGCCAGCAGTTTACCGACAGACTACGAGCAGTACTTC
-,TRBV4-2,TRBJ1-6,TRBD1,CASTSKDRSNNSPLHF,TGTGCCAGCACCTCCAAGGACAGGAGTAATAATTCACCCCTCCACTTT
-,TRBV9,TRBJ2-3,TRBD1,CASSVRQGKDTQYF,TGTGCCAGCAGCGTGAGACAGGGCAAAGATACGCAGTATTTT